These T cell receptor beta chains were read from a single sample in a study of blood T cell repertoires in COVID-19. Profiling relied on immunoSEQ multiplex PCR, and the TCRdb table lists in-frame clones only, not all of them. The sample consists of over 200,000 clones, 75% to 90% of them appearing once. The sample comprised PBMCs or T cells enriched from blood (not recorded which). The receptors here all came from a man aged 40-49 years who had recovered from COVID-19. The CDR3 runs from the conserved cysteine through the conserved F or W. D genes are given only for firm matches. Not all rows give a size; the values are once, few, many and, for expanded clones, a class.

j_call: TRBJ1-2; clone_size: few; d_call: -; v_call: TRBV5-6; cdr3_aa: CASSLPGGGYGYTF; cdr3_nt: TGTGCCAGCAGCTTACCGGGCGGGGGCTATGGCTACACCTTC
j_call: TRBJ1-1; clone_size: -; d_call: TRBD1; v_call: TRBV18; cdr3_aa: CASSPRDRDTEAFF; cdr3_nt: TGTGCCAGCTCACCAAGGGACAGGGACACTGAAGCTTTCTTT
j_call: TRBJ2-5; clone_size: few; d_call: -; v_call: TRBV21-1; cdr3_aa: CASSKWRYQETQYF; cdr3_nt: TGTGCCAGCAGCAAATGGCGGTACCAAGAGACCCAGTACTTC
j_call: TRBJ1-5; clone_size: -; d_call: -; v_call: TRBV15; cdr3_aa: CATSRSLSNQPQHF; cdr3_nt: TGTGCCACCAGCAGGTCCCTGAGCAATCAGCCCCAGCATTTT
j_call: TRBJ2-1; clone_size: few; d_call: -; v_call: TRBV9; cdr3_aa: CASSRGSVSYNEQFF; cdr3_nt: TGTGCCAGCAGTAGGGGGTCGGTCTCCTACAATGAGCAGTTCTTC
j_call: TRBJ1-1; clone_size: -; d_call: TRBD1; v_call: TRBV11-3; cdr3_aa: CASSSGGWFSGRNTEAFF; cdr3_nt: TGTGCCAGCAGCTCAGGGGGTTGGTTTTCAGGGAGGAACACTGAAGCTTTCTTT
j_call: TRBJ1-3; clone_size: -; d_call: -; v_call: TRBV5-8; cdr3_aa: CASSLGAAGNTIYF; cdr3_nt: TGTGCCAGCAGCTTGGGTGCAGCTGGAAACACCATATATTTT
j_call: TRBJ1-4; clone_size: few; d_call: TRBD1; v_call: TRBV7-9; cdr3_aa: CASSLGFQGVLDEKLFF; cdr3_nt: TGTGCCAGCAGCTTAGGTTTTCAGGGGGTTTTGGATGAAAAACTGTTTTTT
j_call: TRBJ2-1; clone_size: -; d_call: TRBD2; v_call: TRBV10-1; cdr3_aa: CASSDVRGTYNEQFF; cdr3_nt: TGCGCCAGCAGTGATGTGCGGGGGACCTACAATGAGCAGTTCTTC
j_call: TRBJ1-1; clone_size: -; d_call: -; v_call: TRBV10-2; cdr3_aa: CASRRVTEKNTEAFF; cdr3_nt: TGCGCCAGCAGGAGAGTTACAGAAAAGAACACTGAAGCTTTCTTT
j_call: TRBJ2-7; clone_size: once; d_call: TRBD1; v_call: TRBV5-1; cdr3_aa: CASSSRTGGSYEQYF; cdr3_nt: TGCGCCAGCAGCTCCCGGACAGGGGGCTCCTACGAGCAGTACTTC
j_call: TRBJ1-5; clone_size: few; d_call: TRBD1; v_call: TRBV6-6; cdr3_aa: CASGTGGSNQPQHF; cdr3_nt: TGTGCCAGCGGAACAGGGGGGAGCAATCAGCCCCAGCATTTT
j_call: TRBJ2-5; clone_size: once; d_call: -; v_call: TRBV12-2; cdr3_aa: CASRLAAGGELAQYF; cdr3_nt: TGTGCAAGTCGCTTAGCAGCGGGGGGGGAGTTGGCCCAGTACTTC
j_call: TRBJ2-7; clone_size: few; d_call: TRBD2; v_call: TRBV5-1; cdr3_aa: CASSLNSGSPAYEQYF; cdr3_nt: TGCGCCAGCAGCCTGAACAGCGGGAGCCCCGCCTACGAGCAGTACTTC
j_call: TRBJ1-5; clone_size: -; d_call: -; v_call: TRBV12-5; cdr3_aa: CASGPQGTDQPQHF; cdr3_nt: TGTGCTAGTGGTCCGCAGGGGACGGATCAGCCCCAGCATTTT
j_call: TRBJ2-2; clone_size: -; d_call: -; v_call: TRBV9; cdr3_aa: CASSVQTPANTGELFF; cdr3_nt: TGTGCCAGCAGCGTACAGACACCCGCGAACACCGGGGAGCTGTTTTTT
j_call: TRBJ1-6; clone_size: -; d_call: -; v_call: TRBV12-3/TRBV12-4; cdr3_aa: CASSPTRDSPLHF; cdr3_nt: TGTGCCAGCAGCCCGACTCGGGATTCACCCCTCCACTTT
j_call: TRBJ2-5; clone_size: -; d_call: -; v_call: TRBV7-2; cdr3_aa: CASSLDWRRQETQYF; cdr3_nt: TGTGCCAGCAGCTTAGACTGGCGGAGACAAGAGACCCAGTACTTC
j_call: TRBJ2-1; clone_size: -; d_call: TRBD2; v_call: TRBV6-5; cdr3_aa: CASSYRLAGSEQFF; cdr3_nt: TGTGCCAGCAGTTACAGACTAGCGGGATCGGAGCAGTTCTTC
j_call: TRBJ1-2; clone_size: -; d_call: -; v_call: TRBV2; cdr3_aa: CAVWGGELANYGYTF; cdr3_nt: TGTGCCGTCTGGGGGGGCGAGTTAGCTAACTATGGCTACACCTTC
j_call: TRBJ1-1; clone_size: -; d_call: -; v_call: TRBV29-1; cdr3_aa: CSAARAGDTEAFF; cdr3_nt: TGCAGCGCAGCCCGGGCCGGGGACACTGAAGCTTTCTTT
j_call: TRBJ1-3; clone_size: -; d_call: -; v_call: TRBV11-2; cdr3_aa: CASSPERYSGNTIYF; cdr3_nt: TGTGCCAGCAGCCCCGAGAGGTACTCTGGAAACACCATATATTTT